The source of this TCR beta chain is a study of blood T cell repertoires in COVID-19. Study context: Sources were T cells, B-cell-depleted T cells, or PBMCs; the material itself was cDNA or gDNA.

CDR1 is SGHTA and CDR2 is FQGNSA in the germline V gene. Trimming stripped 6 bases from V and 5 bases from J, with 17 bases between. This CDR3 has 16 amino acids. Per the study methods: Reference gene primer amplification gave estimated nucleated cell counts. Measured with immunoSEQ multiplex PCR; TCRdb has only the in-frame clones, and not every one. V and J calls and clone size come straight from that table; D and trimming were deduced from the DNA. The sample consists of about 230,000 clones, about nine tenths of them appearing once. Material: PBMCs or T cells enriched from blood (not recorded which). The clonotype comes from a woman aged 40 to 50 with acute COVID-19. The J gene is TRBJ1-6, the V gene TRBV7-2; tentative D call: TRBD1 (6 bases). Here the CDR3 DNA reads TGTGCCAGCAGTCTGGTCGGGGGGCAGAATAATTCACCCCTCCACTTT. Translating gives CASSLVGGQNNSPLHF.